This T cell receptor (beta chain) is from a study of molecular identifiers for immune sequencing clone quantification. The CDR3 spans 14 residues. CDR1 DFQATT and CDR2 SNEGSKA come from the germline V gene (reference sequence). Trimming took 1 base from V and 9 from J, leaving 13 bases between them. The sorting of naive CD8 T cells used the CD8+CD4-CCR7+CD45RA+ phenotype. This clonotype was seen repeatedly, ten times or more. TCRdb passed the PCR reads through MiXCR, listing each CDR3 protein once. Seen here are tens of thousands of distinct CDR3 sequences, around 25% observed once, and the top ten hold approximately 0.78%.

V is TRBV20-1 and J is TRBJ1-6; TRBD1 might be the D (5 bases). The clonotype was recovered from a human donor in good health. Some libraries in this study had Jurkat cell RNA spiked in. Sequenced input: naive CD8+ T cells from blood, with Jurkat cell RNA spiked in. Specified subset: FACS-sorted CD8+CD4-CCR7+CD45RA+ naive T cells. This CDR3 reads CSARAEGIVSPLHF. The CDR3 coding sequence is TGCAGTGCTAGAGCGGAGGGGATCGTTTCACCCCTCCACTTT.